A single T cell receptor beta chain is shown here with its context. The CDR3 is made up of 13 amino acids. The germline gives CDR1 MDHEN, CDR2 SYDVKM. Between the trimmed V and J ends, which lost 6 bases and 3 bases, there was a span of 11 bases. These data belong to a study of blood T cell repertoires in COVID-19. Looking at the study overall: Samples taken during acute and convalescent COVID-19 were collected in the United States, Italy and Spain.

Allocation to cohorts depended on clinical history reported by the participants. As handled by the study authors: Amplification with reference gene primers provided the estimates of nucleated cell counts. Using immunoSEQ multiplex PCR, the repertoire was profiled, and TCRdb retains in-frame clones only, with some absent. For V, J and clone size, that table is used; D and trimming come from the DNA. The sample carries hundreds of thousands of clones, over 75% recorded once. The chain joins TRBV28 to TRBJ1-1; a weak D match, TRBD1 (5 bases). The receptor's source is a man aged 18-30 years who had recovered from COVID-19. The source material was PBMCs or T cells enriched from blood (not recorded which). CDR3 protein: CASSFRGYTEAFF. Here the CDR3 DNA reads TGTGCCAGCAGCTTTAGGGGATACACTGAAGCTTTCTTT.